Given below is one T cell receptor beta chain in context. Its antigen is as yet unknown. The CDR3 spans 13 residues. Trimming at V came to 6 bases and at J to 7 bases, leaving 5 bases not matched to a gene. CDR1 is SSHAT, CDR2 FNYEAQ, per germline (reference sequence). The PCR was carried out with 60 Vbeta primers and 13 Jbeta primers. Data came from immunoSEQ multiplex PCR; TCRdb stores just in-frame clones and leaves some out. This sample has fewer than 100,000 clones, with 79% found just once. The source of the sample is a study of cytomegalovirus exposure and HLA in healthy donors. The study, taken as a whole, reports: Most TCR sequences were rare, but some public TCRs occurred in many donors. In an earlier analysis, about 87% or about 30%: the productive usage of most TCR beta V segments.

The material sequenced was PBMCs. The gene calls are TRBV7-7 and TRBJ2-3, with 9 bases identical to TRBD1. The receptor's source is a woman aged 35 to 49 in good health and CMV-seronegative. The CDR3: CASSRDRVNTQYF. CDR3 bases: TGTGCCAGCAGTCGGGACAGGGTGAATACGCAGTATTTT.